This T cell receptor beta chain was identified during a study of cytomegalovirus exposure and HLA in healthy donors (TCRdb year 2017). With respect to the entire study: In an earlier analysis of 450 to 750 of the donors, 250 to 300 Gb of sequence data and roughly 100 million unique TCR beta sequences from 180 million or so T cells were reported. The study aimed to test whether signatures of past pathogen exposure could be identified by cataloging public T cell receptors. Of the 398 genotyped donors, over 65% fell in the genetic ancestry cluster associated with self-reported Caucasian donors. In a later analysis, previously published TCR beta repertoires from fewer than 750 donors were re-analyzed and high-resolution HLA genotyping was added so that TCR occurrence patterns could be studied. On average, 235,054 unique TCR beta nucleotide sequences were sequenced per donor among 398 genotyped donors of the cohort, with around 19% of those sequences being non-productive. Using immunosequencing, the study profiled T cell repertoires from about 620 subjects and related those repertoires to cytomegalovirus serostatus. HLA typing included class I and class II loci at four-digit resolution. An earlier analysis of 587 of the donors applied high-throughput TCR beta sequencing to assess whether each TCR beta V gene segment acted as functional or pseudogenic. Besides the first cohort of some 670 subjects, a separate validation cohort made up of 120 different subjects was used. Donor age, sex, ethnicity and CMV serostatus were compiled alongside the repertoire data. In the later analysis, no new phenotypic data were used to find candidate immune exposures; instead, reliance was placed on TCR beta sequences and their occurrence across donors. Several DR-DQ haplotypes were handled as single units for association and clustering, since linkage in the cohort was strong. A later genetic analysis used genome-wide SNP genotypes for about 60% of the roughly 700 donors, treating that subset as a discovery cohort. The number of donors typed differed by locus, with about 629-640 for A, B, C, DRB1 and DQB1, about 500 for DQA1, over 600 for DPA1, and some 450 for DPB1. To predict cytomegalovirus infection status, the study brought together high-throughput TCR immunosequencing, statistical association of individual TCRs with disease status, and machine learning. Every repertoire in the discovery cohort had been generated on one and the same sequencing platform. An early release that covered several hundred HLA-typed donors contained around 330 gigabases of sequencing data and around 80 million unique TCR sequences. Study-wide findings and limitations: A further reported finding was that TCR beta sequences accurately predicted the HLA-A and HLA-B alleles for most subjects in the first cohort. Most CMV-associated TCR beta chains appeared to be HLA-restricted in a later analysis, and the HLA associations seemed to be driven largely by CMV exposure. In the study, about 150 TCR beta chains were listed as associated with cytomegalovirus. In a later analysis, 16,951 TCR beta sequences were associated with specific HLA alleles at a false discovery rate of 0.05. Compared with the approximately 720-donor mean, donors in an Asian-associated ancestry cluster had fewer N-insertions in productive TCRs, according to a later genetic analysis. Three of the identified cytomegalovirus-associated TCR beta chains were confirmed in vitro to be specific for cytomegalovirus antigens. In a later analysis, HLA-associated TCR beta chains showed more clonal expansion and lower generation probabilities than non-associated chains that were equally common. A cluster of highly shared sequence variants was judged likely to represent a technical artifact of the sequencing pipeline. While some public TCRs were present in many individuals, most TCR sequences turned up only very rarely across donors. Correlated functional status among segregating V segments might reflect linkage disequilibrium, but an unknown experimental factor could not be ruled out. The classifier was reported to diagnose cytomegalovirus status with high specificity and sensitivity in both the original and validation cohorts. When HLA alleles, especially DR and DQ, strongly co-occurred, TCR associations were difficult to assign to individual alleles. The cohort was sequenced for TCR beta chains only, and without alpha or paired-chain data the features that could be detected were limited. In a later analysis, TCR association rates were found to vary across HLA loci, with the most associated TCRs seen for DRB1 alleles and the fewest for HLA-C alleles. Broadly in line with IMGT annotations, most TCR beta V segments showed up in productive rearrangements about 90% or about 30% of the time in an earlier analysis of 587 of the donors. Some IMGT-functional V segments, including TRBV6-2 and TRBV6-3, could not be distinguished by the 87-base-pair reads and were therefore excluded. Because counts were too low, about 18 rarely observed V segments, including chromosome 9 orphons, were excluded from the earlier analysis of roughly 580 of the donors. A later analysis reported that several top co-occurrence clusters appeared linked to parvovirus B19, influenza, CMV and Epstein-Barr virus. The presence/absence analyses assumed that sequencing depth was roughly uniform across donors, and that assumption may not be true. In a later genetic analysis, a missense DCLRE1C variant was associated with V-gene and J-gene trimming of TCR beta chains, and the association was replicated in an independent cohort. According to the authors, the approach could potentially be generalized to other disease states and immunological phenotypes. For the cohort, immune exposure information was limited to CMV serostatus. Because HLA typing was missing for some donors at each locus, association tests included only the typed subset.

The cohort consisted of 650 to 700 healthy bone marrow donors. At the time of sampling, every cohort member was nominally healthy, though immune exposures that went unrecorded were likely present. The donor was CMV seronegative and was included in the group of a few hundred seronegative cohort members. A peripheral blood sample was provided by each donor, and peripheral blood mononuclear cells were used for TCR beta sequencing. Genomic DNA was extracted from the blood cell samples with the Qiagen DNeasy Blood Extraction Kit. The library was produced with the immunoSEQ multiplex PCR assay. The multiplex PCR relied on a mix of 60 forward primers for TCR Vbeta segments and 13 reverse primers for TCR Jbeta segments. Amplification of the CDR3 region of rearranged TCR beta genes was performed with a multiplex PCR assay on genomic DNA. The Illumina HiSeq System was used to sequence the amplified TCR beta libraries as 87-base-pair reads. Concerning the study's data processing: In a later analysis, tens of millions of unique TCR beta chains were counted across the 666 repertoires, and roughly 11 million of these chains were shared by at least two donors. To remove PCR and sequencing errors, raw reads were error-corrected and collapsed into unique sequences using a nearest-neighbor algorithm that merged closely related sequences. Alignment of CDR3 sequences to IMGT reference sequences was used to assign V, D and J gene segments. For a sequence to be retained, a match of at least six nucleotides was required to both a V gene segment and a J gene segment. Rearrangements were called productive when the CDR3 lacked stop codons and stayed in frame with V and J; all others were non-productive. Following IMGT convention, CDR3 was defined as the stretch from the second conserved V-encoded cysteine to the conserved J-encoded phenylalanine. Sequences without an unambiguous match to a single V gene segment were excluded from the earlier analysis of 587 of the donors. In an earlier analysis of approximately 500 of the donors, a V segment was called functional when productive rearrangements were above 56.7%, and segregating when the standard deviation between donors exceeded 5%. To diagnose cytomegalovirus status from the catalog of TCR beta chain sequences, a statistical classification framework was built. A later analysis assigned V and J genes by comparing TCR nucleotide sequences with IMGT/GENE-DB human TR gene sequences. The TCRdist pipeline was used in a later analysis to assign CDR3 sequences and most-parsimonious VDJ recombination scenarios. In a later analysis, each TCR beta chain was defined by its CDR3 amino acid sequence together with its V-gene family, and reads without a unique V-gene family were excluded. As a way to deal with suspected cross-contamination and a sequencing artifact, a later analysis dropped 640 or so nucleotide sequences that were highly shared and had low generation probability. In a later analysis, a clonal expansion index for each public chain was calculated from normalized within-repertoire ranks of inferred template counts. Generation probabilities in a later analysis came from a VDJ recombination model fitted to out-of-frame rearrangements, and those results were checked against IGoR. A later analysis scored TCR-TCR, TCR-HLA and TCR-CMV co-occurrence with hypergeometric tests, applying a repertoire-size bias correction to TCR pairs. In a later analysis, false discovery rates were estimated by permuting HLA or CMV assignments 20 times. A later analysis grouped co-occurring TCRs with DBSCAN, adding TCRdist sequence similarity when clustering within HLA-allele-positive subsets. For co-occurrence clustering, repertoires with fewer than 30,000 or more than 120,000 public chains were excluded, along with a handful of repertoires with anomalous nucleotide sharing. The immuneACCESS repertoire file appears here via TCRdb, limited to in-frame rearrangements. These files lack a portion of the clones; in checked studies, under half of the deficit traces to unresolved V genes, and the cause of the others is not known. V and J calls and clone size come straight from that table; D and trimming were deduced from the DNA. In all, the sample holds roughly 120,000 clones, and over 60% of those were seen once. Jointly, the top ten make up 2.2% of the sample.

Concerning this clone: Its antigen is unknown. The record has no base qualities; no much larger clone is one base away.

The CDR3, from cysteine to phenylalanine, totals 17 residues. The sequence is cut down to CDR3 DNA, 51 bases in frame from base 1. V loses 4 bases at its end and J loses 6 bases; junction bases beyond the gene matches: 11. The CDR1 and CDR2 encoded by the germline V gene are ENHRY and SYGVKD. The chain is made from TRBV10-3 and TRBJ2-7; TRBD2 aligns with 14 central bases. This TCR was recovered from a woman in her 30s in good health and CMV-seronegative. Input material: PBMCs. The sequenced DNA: TGTGCCATCAGTGCCGGGACTAGCGGGAGTCGCAGCAGCGAGCAGTACTTC. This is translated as CAISAGTSGSRSSEQYF.